The following is a TCR beta chain sequence with its context. Its target is not known. These data originate in a study of cytotoxic CD8 clonotypes in ibrutinib-treated CLL. Across the study: Partial responses totalled approximately 25 and complete responses 2; after median roughly 71 months, approximately 15 remained remitted and approximately twelve progressed.

Only in-frame clones appear in the TCRdb table, and some are missing; sequencing was by immunoSEQ multiplex PCR. The sample records around 76,000 clones, over 65% being singletons. The germline V gene encodes CDR1 SGHNT and CDR2 YYREEE (reference sequence). Trimming shortened V by 3 bases and J by 5 bases, and 14 bases separated the two germline ends. This CDR3 has 14 amino acids. Study results and caveats: Clonality increased at ibrutinib response and stayed stable in sustained remission. At progression, however, it fell back toward baseline. Clonality measured at baseline exceeded age-matched healthy donors, tracking circulating CD8+ T-cell counts.

The specimen comprised PBMCs, sampled after 24 months of ibrutinib treatment. The receptor's source is a human donor with chronic lymphocytic leukemia. The rearrangement links TRBV5-4 to TRBJ2-5; D is ambiguous. In nucleotides, the CDR3 is TGTGCCAGCAGCTCGGACGGCCCTTGGGAGACCCAGTACTTC. Amino acids: CASSSDGPWETQYF.